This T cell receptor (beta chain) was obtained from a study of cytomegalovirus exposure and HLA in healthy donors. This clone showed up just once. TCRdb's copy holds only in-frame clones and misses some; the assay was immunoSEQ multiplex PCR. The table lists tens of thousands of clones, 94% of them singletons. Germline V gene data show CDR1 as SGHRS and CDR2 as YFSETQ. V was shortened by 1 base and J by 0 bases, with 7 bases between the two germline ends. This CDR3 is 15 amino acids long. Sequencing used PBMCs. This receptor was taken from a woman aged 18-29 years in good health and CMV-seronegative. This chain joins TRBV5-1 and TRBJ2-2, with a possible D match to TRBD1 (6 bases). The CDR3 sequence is CASSLTGPNTGELFF. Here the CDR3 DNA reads TGCGCCAGCAGCTTGACAGGGCCGAACACCGGGGAGCTGTTTTTT.